This T cell receptor beta chain is from a study of T cell changes during pregnancy in multiple sclerosis. The CDR3 contains 16 residues. CDR1 and CDR2 from the germline V gene are SGHDT and YYEEEE. With 3 bases removed from V and 7 bases from J, the gap between germline ends came to 22 bases. The assay was immunoSEQ multiplex PCR, and TCRdb's table has in-frame clones only and misses some. The top ten hold 0.65% to 0.75% of the sample, which has 75,000 to 80,000 clones, over 85% seen once. The sequenced sample was peripheral blood, obtained in the second trimester of pregnancy. This receptor was taken from a female donor in good health, enrolled as a control in a pregnancy study. V and J are TRBV5-6 and TRBJ1-1, with D possibly being TRBD1 (5 bases). CDR3 residues: CASSYHPTDSTIEAFF. The CDR3 coding sequence is TGTGCCAGCAGCTACCATCCTACCGACAGTACTATTGAAGCTTTCTTT.